This TCR beta chain was identified during a study of blood T cell repertoires in COVID-19 (TCRdb year 2020). Background for the entire study: Collaborator samples came from the United States, Italy and Spain and covered acute and convalescent phases of COVID-19. The prospective study material was composed of cDNA or gDNA derived from T cells, B-cell-depleted T cells, or PBMCs. The dataset comprised deeply sampled blood TCRbeta repertoires from subjects exposed to, actively infected with, or recovered from COVID-19. A freely available public database, intended as a resource for researchers studying the immune response to SARS-CoV-2, is where the repertoires were released. The samples were drawn from the first 160 participants of the ongoing ImmuneRACE study and from roughly 1,300 subjects provided by 6 global collaborators. The sample metadata nearly always contained a de-identified subject ID, COVID-19 status, age in years and sex. Where available, HLA class I and class II types were taken from metadata supplied by the sample provider and were not determined by assay-based typing.

General study outcomes and caveats: The quantity of clinical and demographic metadata differed by source and by participant and was supplied without curation.

Collaborating institutions collected whole blood in K2EDTA tubes following their own protocols. For TCRbeta analysis, collaborator samples were shipped as frozen whole blood, as isolated PBMCs, or as DNA extracted from either sample type. TCRbeta CDR3 regions were amplified from genomic DNA by means of the immunoSEQ Assay, a bias-controlled multiplex PCR. Turning to the authors' computational methods: The number of nucleated cells in each sample was estimated by amplification of reference gene primers within the assay. To quantify the absolute abundance of each unique TCRbeta CDR3 rearrangement, sequence reads were collapsed and filtered. Productive Simpson clonality was computed per sample as the square root of Simpson's diversity index over productive rearrangements. The table was pulled from immuneACCESS by TCRdb, which kept in-frame rearrangements only. Such tables lose some clones; where checked, under half of the loss comes from unresolved V genes, and the rest has no known cause. V and J calls and clone size are those listed in that table; D and trimming were worked out from the DNA. Recorded for this sample are under 200,000 clones; roughly 80% of them occurred a single time. The ten most abundant clones make up roughly 7.5% of the sample.

Concerning this clone itself: The specificity of this receptor is unknown. Base quality data are lacking; no much larger clone is found one base away.

Reading the germline V gene gives CDR1 MNHEY and CDR2 SVGAGI. The CDR3 numbers 13 residues from cysteine through phenylalanine. Here the CDR3 DNA is all that survives: 39 bases in frame from base 1. V is reduced by 8 bases and J by 6 bases, leaving a spacing of 16 bases between them. The clonotype originates from a man between 60 and 75 years old with acute or convalescent COVID-19. The sample taken for sequencing was peripheral blood. The chain is made from TRBV6-5 and TRBJ1-2; the D gene lacks a confident call. The nucleotide sequence is given as TGTGCCAGCGGACGCCTGGACGGGGATGGCTACACCTTC. Its product reads: CASGRLDGDGYTF.